The sample holds a few counts of the clone carrying this T cell receptor (beta chain). Its antigen is as yet unknown. In TCRdb, the 5' RACE reads were re-called with MiXCR into one record per CDR3 protein. The data hold about 340,000 distinct CDR3 sequences, with roughly 15% observed a single time. These data are taken from a study of CD8 T cells in ankylosing spondylitis. Points from the study as a whole: Disease-linked clones were reportedly significantly enriched in matched ankylosing spondylitis synovial fluid. CD8+ by phenotype, disease-linked clones were relatively rare in peripheral blood. One TCR beta motif, made up of about 8 highly homologous variants, appeared characteristic of ankylosing spondylitis blood.

The CDR3 has 19 residues. J lost 0 bases, V lost 5 bases, and 16 bases had no gene match. The germline V gene has CDR1 SGHAT and CDR2 FQNNGV. The chain joins TRBV11-2 to TRBJ2-1; 7 bases agree with TRBD2. The clonotype comes from a male donor with ankylosing spondylitis or in good health (not recorded which). Sequencing was performed on blood, either unsorted or a sorted T cell fraction (not recorded which). The CDR3 reads CASSRGRPQGGSSYNEQFF. The DNA of the CDR3 is TGTGCCAGCAGCCGGGGACGGCCCCAGGGCGGGAGCTCCTACAATGAGCAGTTCTTC. The full variable domain, with the rest looked up from reference TRBV11-2 and TRBJ2-1, is EAGVAQSPRYKIIEKRQSVAFWCNPISGHATLYWYQQILGQGPKLLIQFQNNGVVDDSQLPKDRFSAERLKGVDSTLKIQPAKLEDSAVYLCASSRGRPQGGSSYNEQFFGPGTRLTVL.